This T cell receptor (beta chain) was identified during a study of metastatic and nonmetastatic thyroid tumors (TCRdb year 2020). Background for the entire study: For patients with malignant and with benign thyroid disease, the researchers compared repertoires between peripheral blood samples and tumor or nodule tissue samples.

This clone was seen a few times. The antigen it binds to is not known. Per-base quality was not reported, and no clone a single base away is much larger than it. The library was obtained by PCR. Sequenced on an Illumina HiSeq 4000. The TCR beta-chain CDR3 region of each patient was profiled by high-throughput sequencing. As for how the authors treated the data: The researchers built a classifier to tell apart papillary thyroid cancer patients with distant metastasis, based on CDR3 differences among clinicopathological groups. Repertoire diversity was assessed with the Shannon index, and tumor-blood repertoire similarity with the Morisita-Horn index. Using fastp at Q25 and MiXCR, TCRdb reprocessed the public reads and kept productive beta chains. The V and J calls reflect TCRdb's pipeline rather than the authors' work. The sample contains roughly 23,000 clones, more than 14% of them found a single time. The leading ten clones occupy more than 14% of the sample.

V was cut back by 6 bases and J by 9 bases, leaving a gap of 20 bases between them. From the cysteine up to the phenylalanine, the CDR3 has a length of 14 residues. Only CDR3 DNA is held: 42 bases, read in frame from base 1. Results the study describes overall, beyond this receptor: In both blood and tumor samples, TCR beta diversity was reported to be significantly higher in malignant tumors than in benign nodules.

None of the patients had been given any treatment before thyroid surgery. Using T-cell receptor beta sequencing, the study looked back at clinical samples from patients collected from the early 2010s to the late 2010s. The sequence links TRBV12-3 or TRBV12-4 to TRBJ1-2; no D gene is confidently identified. Sequencing input: tumor tissue. The TCR comes from a female donor with papillary thyroid cancer or a benign thyroid nodule (not recorded which). Some clones in this sample may be carry-over from other donors' samples. The nucleotides read TGTGCCAGCAGCCGTATCCAGGAATCTTTTTGCTACACCTTC. Its amino acids are CASSRIQESFCYTF.